Each of the 27 T cell receptor beta chains below was sequenced from the same sample in a study of blood T cells in healthy people across ages. Using a J-beta primer mix together with a sample-barcoded 5' primer, a second PCR was run for about 6 to 12 cycles. TCRdb re-analysed the 5' RACE reads in MiXCR, keeping a single row per CDR3 protein. The data hold some 1.8 million distinct CDR3 sequences, with 30% to 40% observed a single time. Sequenced input: blood. The receptors here all came from a human donor in good health.

A single count supports this clonotype. One end of the junction does not line up with germline, which may come from a read error. The chain carries TRBV7-2 and TRBJ2-1; D not resolved. The length of the CDR3 is 12 residues. The V gene's germline CDR1 is SGHTA and CDR2 FQGNSA. The CDR3 region has the DNA TGTGCCAGCAGCCTTCGATACAGTGAGCAGTTCTTC. Its translation is CASSLRYSEQFF. The whole variable domain, remainder taken from reference TRBV7-2 and TRBJ2-1, is GAGVSQSPSNKVTEKGKDVELRCDPISGHTALYWYRQSLGQGLEFLIYFQGNSAPDKSGLPSDRFSAERTGGSVSTLTIQRTQQEDSAVYLCASSLRYSEQFFGPGTRLTVL.

The genes are TRBV20-1 and TRBJ1-4; the D gene is possibly TRBD1 (6 bases). Per the germline V gene, CDR1 is DFQATT and CDR2 is SNEGSKA (reference sequence). Trimming left V 2 bases short and J 4 bases short, with 11 bases between. The CDR3 runs 14 residues. The CDR3 here is CSARRGGINEKLFF. In DNA form, the CDR3 reads TGCAGTGCTAGAAGAGGGGGTATTAATGAAAAACTGTTTTTT.

This rearrangement joins TRBV20-1 to TRBJ2-4, with D perhaps TRBD2 (7 bases). Trimming took off 3 bases at V and 5 bases at J, with 11 bases between the two ends. This CDR3 region has 13 residues. CDR1 is DFQATT and CDR2 is SNEGSKA in the germline V gene (reference sequence). This chain's CDR3 is CSARGGAQNIQYF. As DNA, the CDR3 is TGCAGTGCTAGGGGGGGGGCCCAAAACATTCAGTACTTC.

The rearrangement links TRBV6-5 to TRBJ2-3, with D uncertain. Trimming took off 5 bases at V and 10 bases at J, with 16 bases between the two ends. Per the germline V gene, CDR1 is MNHEY and CDR2 is SVGAGI. The CDR3 extends over 13 amino acids. The CDR3 nucleotides read TGTGCCAGCAGTCCCCTAATGGGTGGTTCGCAGTATTTT. Its translation is CASSPLMGGSQYF.

V and J are TRBV11-2 and TRBJ2-1; D not certain. The CDR3 consists of 14 residues. The V and J ends lost 1 base and 7 bases respectively, with 11 bases between them. Germline CDR1 SGHAT, CDR2 FQNNGV. The CDR3 DNA sequence: TGTGCCAGCAGCTTAGCGGCCATGGGGAATGAGCAGTTCTTC. Its protein is CASSLAAMGNEQFF.

The gene calls are TRBV7-3 and TRBJ2-7, with TRBD1 identical over 9 bases. Germline V gives CDR1 SGHTA, CDR2 FQGTGA. The CDR3 loop spans 16 amino acids. With V trimmed by 5 bases and J by 1 base, 9 bases remained unmatched. CDR3 protein: CASSPAGTGRSYEQYF. The CDR3, as DNA: TGTGCCAGCAGCCCCGCCGGGACAGGGAGATCCTACGAGCAGTACTTC.

In this sample, this clonotype turned up many times. V usage is TRBV29-1 and J usage is TRBJ2-7, with D maybe TRBD2 (6 bases). Germline CDR1 is SQVTM and CDR2 is ANQGSEA. V was clipped by 5 bases and J by 6 bases, with 8 bases between them. The CDR3 covers 10 residues. This CDR3 reads CSVRAGEQYF. CDR3 DNA: TGCAGCGTTAGAGCGGGCGAGCAGTACTTC.

In this sample, this clonotype turned up a few times. This chain joins TRBV5-1 and TRBJ1-4; 8 bases match TRBD1. The CDR3 contains 16 residues. The V and J ends lost 0 bases and 5 bases, in that order; junction bases with no gene match: 6. Germline V gives CDR1 SGHRS, CDR2 YFSETQ. In DNA form, the CDR3 reads TGCGCCAGCAGCTTGGCCCTGACAGGGGCGAATGAAAAACTGTTTTTT. Residues: CASSLALTGANEKLFF.

Many counts were recorded for this clonotype. The chain recombines TRBV7-9 with TRBJ2-7, with 10 bases identical to TRBD1. Germline V gene data show CDR1 as SEHNR and CDR2 as FQNEAQ (reference sequence). With V trimmed by 7 bases and J by 4 bases, 7 bases remained unmatched. The CDR3 runs to 14 residues. This chain's CDR3 is CASTSGTGDYEQYF. Here the CDR3 DNA reads TGTGCCAGCACCTCCGGGACAGGGGATTACGAGCAGTACTTC.

V gene TRBV29-1 combines with J gene TRBJ2-5, with D hard to call. Looked up from germline, CDR1 is SQVTM and CDR2 is ANQGSEA. The V gene lost 5 bases and the J gene lost 2 bases, with 9 bases spanning the gap. The CDR3 totals 12 residues. CDR3 in DNA: TGCAGCGTTAGCATTAGTCAAGAGACCCAGTACTTC. It specifies CSVSISQETQYF. The variable domain in full, completed from reference TRBV29-1 and TRBJ2-5, reads SAVISQKPSRDICQRGTSLTIQCQVDSQVTMMFWYRQQPGQSLTLIATANQGSEATYESGFVIDKFPISRPNLTFSTLTVSNMSPEDSSIYLCSVSISQETQYFGPGTRLLVL.

The CDR3 sequence: CASSRDSFSGANVLTF. DNA of the CDR3: TGTGCCAGCTCCCGGGACAGCTTCTCTGGGGCCAACGTCCTGACTTTC. V usage is TRBV3-1 and J usage is TRBJ2-6, with 7 bases lining up with TRBD1. Germline V gene sequence: CDR1 LGHDT, CDR2 YNNKEL (reference sequence). The CDR3 runs to 16 residues. Trimming removed 8 bases from V and 0 bases from J; junction bases left unmatched: 7. Using reference TRBV3-1 and TRBJ2-6 for the parts outside the CDR3, the full variable domain is DTAVSQTPKYLVTQMGNDKSIKCEQNLGHDTMYWYKQDSKKFLKIMFSYNNKELIINETVPNRFSPKSPDKAHLNLHINSLELGDSAVYFCASSRDSFSGANVLTFGAGSRLTVL.

This clonotype was observed many times. V gene TRBV20-1 combines with J gene TRBJ2-7; TRBD1 aligns across 8 bases. Germline CDR1 reads DFQATT; CDR2 reads SNEGSKA (reference sequence). The CDR3 is made up of 13 amino acids. The junction had 3 bases not matched to a gene; V was cut back by 3 bases and J by 2 bases. The DNA of the CDR3 is TGCAGTGCTAGGGACAGGGCCACCTACGAGCAGTACTTC. This gives the protein CSARDRATYEQYF.

The CDR3 reads CASSSRTSGDNEQFF. In DNA form, the CDR3 reads TGTGCCAGCAGTAGCAGGACTAGCGGTGACAATGAGCAGTTCTTC. This chain joins TRBV2 and TRBJ2-1; 10 bases are a match to TRBD2. This CDR3 is built from 15 residues. Trimming removed 5 bases from V and 5 bases from J; junction bases left unmatched: 6. Germline V lookup: CDR1 SNHLY, CDR2 FYNNEI.

The sample holds a few counts of this clonotype. The chain links TRBV15 to TRBJ2-1, with TRBD1 matching 7 bases. Trimming took 1 base from V and 2 from J; bases not matched to a gene: 2. CDR3 length equals 15 residues. Germline V gene sequence: CDR1 LNHNV, CDR2 YYDKDF (reference sequence). The CDR3 here is CATSRGGTAYNEQFF. The CDR3, as DNA: TGTGCCACCAGCAGAGGAGGGACAGCCTACAATGAGCAGTTCTTC.

The chain couples TRBV9 to TRBJ1-4; a weak D match, TRBD1 (5 bases). Germline-derived CDR1 and CDR2 are SGDLS and YYNGEE. With 1 base removed from V and 7 bases from J, the gap between germline ends came to 8 bases. This CDR3 is 13 amino acids long. CDR3 nucleotides: TGTGCCAGCAGCGTACAGGGCGGTGAAAAACTGTTTTTT. This gives the protein CASSVQGGEKLFF.

This chain links TRBV7-9 with TRBJ2-3; no definite D call. Germline V lookup: CDR1 SEHNR, CDR2 FQNEAQ (reference sequence). This CDR3 is built from 15 residues. Trimming took 1 base from V and 2 from J, leaving 10 bases between them. The CDR3 here is CASSLVRRLTDTQYF. In DNA form, the CDR3 reads TGTGCCAGCAGCTTAGTACGGCGGCTCACAGATACGCAGTATTTT.

The V gene is TRBV6-2 or TRBV6-3, the J gene TRBJ2-7; D is undetermined. Germline assignment: CDR1 MNHEY and CDR2 SVGEGT. V was clipped by 5 bases and J by 7 bases, with 12 bases between them. The CDR3 is made up of 12 amino acids. CDR3 bases: TGTGCCAGCAGTCCGTTGGTTGGAGAGCAGTACTTC. Translation: CASSPLVGEQYF.

This sequence joins TRBV7-2 and TRBJ1-3; D ambiguous. The ends were cut back, 5 bases at V and 3 bases at J, with 11 bases in the middle. Germline V gene data show CDR1 as SGHTA and CDR2 as FQGNSA. The CDR3 sequence is 14 residues long. This CDR3 reads CASSRGFYGNTIYF. Written as DNA, the CDR3 is TGTGCCAGCAGCCGGGGATTTTATGGAAACACCATATATTTT.

V gene TRBV11-2 combines with J gene TRBJ2-2; possible D gene TRBD1, 6 bases. The V gene lost 5 bases and the J gene lost 5 bases, with 15 bases spanning the gap. The length of the CDR3 is 15 residues. From germline, CDR1 is SGHAT and CDR2 FQNNGV. The CDR3 DNA reads TGTGCCAGCAGCCGCCAGGGGAGTCGGACCGGGGAGCTGTTTTTT. Protein sequence: CASSRQGSRTGELFF. The full variable domain, its missing parts supplied by reference TRBV11-2 and TRBJ2-2, is EAGVAQSPRYKIIEKRQSVAFWCNPISGHATLYWYQQILGQGPKLLIQFQNNGVVDDSQLPKDRFSAERLKGVDSTLKIQPAKLEDSAVYLCASSRQGSRTGELFFGEGSRLTVL.

This clonotype has only a few counts. V is TRBV7-9 and J is TRBJ2-3; tentatively, D is TRBD1 (6 bases). This CDR3 is 15 amino acids long. Germline loops: CDR1 SEHNR, CDR2 FQNEAQ (reference sequence). V was trimmed by 2 bases and J by 6 bases, leaving 15 bases between them. CDR3 DNA sequence: TGTGCCAGCAGCTTAACGAACAGGGAATTTGATACGCAGTATTTT. This gives the protein CASSLTNREFDTQYF.

The chain carries TRBV29-1 and TRBJ2-1; possibly TRBD1 or TRBD2 for D (6 bases each). Germline V gene lookup returns CDR1 SQVTM and CDR2 ANQGSEA. This CDR3 is 15 amino acids long. V lost 3 bases, J lost 4 bases, and 16 bases lay in between. Written as DNA, the CDR3 is TGCAGCGTTGAGGAAGCCGGGGGCATATACAATGAGCAGTTCTTC. Translating it yields CSVEEAGGIYNEQFF.

About this clonotype itself: The missing conserved phenylalanine or tryptophan at the end of this CDR3 makes a read error likely. The rearrangement links TRBV7-2 to TRBJ1-2, with 9 positions matching TRBD1. This CDR3 region has 16 residues. Trimming at V came to 2 bases and at J to 6 bases, leaving 10 bases not matched to a gene. In germline, CDR1 is SGHTA, CDR2 FQGNSA. The CDR3 DNA reads as TGTGCCAGCAGCTTATCCGGACAGGGGAAGGTTAATGGCTACACCTGC. Residues: CASSLSGQGKVNGYTC.

V usage is TRBV4-1 and J usage is TRBJ2-7; the match to TRBD1 covers 9 bases. Gene TRBJ2-5 matches the end of the DNA better, so the J call may be wrong. CDR1 and CDR2 (germline): MGHRA, YSYEKL. The CDR3 spans 15 residues. CDR3 nucleotide sequence: TGCGCCAGCAGCCCTGCGGGACAGGGACGAGAGACCCAGTACTTC. Protein product: CASSPAGQGRETQYF.

This clonotype was seen a handful of times. The rearrangement joins TRBV20-1 to TRBJ1-2; a possible D gene is TRBD1 (5 bases). Trimming left V 0 bases short and J 4 bases short, with 24 bases between. The CDR3 is made up of 18 amino acids. In germline, CDR1 is DFQATT, CDR2 SNEGSKA (reference sequence). CDR3 sequence: CSARDGGRSGFLGYGYTF. The CDR3, as DNA: TGCAGTGCTAGAGATGGGGGTCGCTCAGGGTTTCTGGGCTATGGCTACACCTTC.

This clonotype was observed a few times. This chain connects TRBV29-1 to TRBJ2-1; D not resolved. Germline CDR1 SQVTM, CDR2 ANQGSEA. The V gene lost 3 bases and the J gene lost 7 bases, with 13 bases spanning the gap. The CDR3 is 13 residues long. The CDR3 DNA reads as TGCAGCGTTGAGCGGTCGGAGCGAAATGAGCAGTTCTTC. Translating it yields CSVERSERNEQFF.

This clonotype was picked up a small number of times. The chain couples TRBV2 to TRBJ2-2; 11 bases match TRBD1. J gave up 4 bases and V 8 bases, and 3 bases lay outside the gene matches. The germline CDR1 and CDR2 sequences are SNHLY and FYNNEI. The CDR3 spans 14 residues. CDR3 in amino acids: CASGDRGFTGELFF. In DNA form, the CDR3 reads TGTGCCAGCGGGGACAGGGGGTTCACCGGGGAGCTGTTTTTT.

The chain joins TRBV7-9 to TRBJ1-2, with TRBD1 matching over 10 bases. CDR1 and CDR2 from the germline V gene are SEHNR and FQNEAQ (reference sequence). Losses at the gene ends were 3 bases for V and 8 bases for J; bases not matched to a gene: 9. This CDR3 is 15 amino acids long. CDR3 DNA sequence: TGTGCCAGCAGCTTGGGGACAGGGGATCCCGGAGGCTACACCTTC. It specifies CASSLGTGDPGGYTF.